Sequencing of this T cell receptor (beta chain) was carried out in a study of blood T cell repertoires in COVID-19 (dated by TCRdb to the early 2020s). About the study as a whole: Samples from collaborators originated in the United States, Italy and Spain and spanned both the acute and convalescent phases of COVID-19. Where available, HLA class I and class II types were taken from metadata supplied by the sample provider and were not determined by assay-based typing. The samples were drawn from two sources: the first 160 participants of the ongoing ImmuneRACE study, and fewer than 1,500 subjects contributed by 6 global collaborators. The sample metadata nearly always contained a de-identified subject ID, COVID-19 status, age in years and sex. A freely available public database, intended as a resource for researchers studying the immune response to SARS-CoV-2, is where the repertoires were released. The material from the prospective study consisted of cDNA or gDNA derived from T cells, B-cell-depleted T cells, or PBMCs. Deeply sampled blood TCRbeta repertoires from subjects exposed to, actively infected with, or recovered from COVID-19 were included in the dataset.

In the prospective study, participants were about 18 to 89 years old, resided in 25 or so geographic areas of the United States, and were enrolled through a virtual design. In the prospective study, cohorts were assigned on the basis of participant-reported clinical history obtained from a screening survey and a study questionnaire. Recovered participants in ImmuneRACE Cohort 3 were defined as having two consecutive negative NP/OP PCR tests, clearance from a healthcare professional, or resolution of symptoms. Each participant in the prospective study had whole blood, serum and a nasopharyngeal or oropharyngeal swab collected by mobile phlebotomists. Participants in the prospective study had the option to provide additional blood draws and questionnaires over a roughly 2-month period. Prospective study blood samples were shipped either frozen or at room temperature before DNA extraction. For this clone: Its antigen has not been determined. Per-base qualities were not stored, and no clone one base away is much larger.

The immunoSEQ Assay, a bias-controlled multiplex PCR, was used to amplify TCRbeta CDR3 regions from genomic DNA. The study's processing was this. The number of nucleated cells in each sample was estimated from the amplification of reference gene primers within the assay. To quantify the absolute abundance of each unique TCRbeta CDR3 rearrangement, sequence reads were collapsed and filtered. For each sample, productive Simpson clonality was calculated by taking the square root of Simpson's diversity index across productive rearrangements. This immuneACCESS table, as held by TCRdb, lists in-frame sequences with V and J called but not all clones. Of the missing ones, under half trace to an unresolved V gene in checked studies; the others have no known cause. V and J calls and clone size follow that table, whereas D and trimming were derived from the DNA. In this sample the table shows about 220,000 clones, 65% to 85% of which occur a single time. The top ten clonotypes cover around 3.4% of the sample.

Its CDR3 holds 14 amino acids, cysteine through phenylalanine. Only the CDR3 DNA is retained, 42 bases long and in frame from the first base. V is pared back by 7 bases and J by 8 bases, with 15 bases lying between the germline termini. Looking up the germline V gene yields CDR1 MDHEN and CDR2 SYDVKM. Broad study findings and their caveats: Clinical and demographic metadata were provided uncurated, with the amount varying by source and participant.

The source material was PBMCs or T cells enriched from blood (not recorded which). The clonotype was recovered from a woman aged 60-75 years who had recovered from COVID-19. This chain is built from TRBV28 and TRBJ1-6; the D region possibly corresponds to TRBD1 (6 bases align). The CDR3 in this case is CASTLTGFDSPLHF. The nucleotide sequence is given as TGTGCCAGCACCCTCACAGGGTTTGATTCACCCCTCCACTTT.